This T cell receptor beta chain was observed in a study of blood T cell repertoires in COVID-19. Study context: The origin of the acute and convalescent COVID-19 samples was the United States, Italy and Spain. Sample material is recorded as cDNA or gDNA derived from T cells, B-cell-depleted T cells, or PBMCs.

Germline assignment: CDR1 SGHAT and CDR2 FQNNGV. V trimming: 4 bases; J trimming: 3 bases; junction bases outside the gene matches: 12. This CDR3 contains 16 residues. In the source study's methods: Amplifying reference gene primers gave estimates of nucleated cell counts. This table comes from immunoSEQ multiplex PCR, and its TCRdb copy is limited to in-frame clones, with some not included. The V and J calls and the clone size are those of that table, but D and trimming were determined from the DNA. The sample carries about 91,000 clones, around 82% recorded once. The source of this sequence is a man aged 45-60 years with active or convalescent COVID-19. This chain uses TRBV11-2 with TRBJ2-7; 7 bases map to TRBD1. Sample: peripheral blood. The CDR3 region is CASSSLDRAPLYEQYF. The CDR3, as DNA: TGTGCCAGCAGCTCCTTAGACAGGGCCCCCCTCTACGAGCAGTACTTC.